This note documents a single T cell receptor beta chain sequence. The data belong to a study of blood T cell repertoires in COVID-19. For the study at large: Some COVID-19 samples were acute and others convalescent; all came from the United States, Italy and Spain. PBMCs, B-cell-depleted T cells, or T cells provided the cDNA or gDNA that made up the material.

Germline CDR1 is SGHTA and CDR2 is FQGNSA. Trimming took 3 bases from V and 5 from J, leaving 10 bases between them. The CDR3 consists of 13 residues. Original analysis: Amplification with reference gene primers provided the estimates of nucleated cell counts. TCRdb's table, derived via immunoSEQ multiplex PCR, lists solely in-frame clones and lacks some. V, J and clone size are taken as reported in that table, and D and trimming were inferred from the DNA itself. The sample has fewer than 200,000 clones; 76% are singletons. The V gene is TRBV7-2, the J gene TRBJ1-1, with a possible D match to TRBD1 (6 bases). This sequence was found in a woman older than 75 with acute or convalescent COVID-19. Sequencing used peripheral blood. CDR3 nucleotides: TGTGCCAGCAGCTTTGTAAGGGGGACTGAAGCTTTCTTT. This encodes CASSFVRGTEAFF.